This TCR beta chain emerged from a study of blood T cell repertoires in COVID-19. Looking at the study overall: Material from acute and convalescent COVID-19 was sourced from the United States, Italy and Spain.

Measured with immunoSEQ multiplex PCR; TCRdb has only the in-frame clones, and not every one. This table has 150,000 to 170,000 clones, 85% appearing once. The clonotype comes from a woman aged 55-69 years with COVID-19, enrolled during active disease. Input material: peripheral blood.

The CDR3 spells CASSVKGGGTEAFF. The CDR3 nucleotides are TGTGCCAGCAGCGTTAAAGGGGGCGGGACTGAAGCTTTCTTT. This chain links TRBV9 with TRBJ1-1; TRBD1 matches 7 bases. This CDR3 is built from 14 residues. The junction had 6 bases not matched to a gene; V was cut back by 2 bases and J by 5 bases. Per the germline V gene, CDR1 is SGDLS and CDR2 is YYNGEE.